This is a list of T cell receptor beta chains from one sample in a study of neurological immune-mediated disorders. TCRdb itself ran the 5' RACE reads through MiXCR, one entry per CDR3 protein. The profile covers 50,000 to 60,000 distinct CDR3 sequences, with under 3% appearing a single time and approximately 3% taken by the ten largest. Sequenced input: PBMCs. The receptors derive from a man aged 45-60 years with multiple sclerosis. CDR3s include the opening cysteine and the closing phenylalanine or tryptophan. Fields, in order: clone size, J gene, V gene, CDR3 length, D gene, CDR3 DNA, CDR3 protein. D genes are given only for firm matches. Size is omitted from some rows. Given values are once, few, many or a class for expanded clones.

many | TRBJ2-1 | TRBV6-5 | 14 | - | TGTGCCAGCAGTTACTCTCTTTGGACTAATGAGCAGTTCTTC | CASSYSLWTNEQFF
many | TRBJ2-2 | TRBV2 | 13 | - | TGTGCCAGCAGGGACCTTAGCACCGGGGAGCTGTTTTTT | CASRDLSTGELFF
many | TRBJ2-7 | TRBV18 | 15 | - | TGTGCCAGCTCACCTGTCCGCCTCTCTGGGTACGAGCAGTACTTC | CASSPVRLSGYEQYF
many | TRBJ2-7 | TRBV7-8 | 16 | - | TGTGCCAGCAGCTCGTATCGGACAGCTGAAGCCTACGAGCAGTACTTC | CASSSYRTAEAYEQYF
few | TRBJ1-3 | TRBV20-1 | 14 | - | TGCAGTGCCCCCGGGGCTGGAGAAGGAAAAAACATATATTTT | CSAPGAGEGKNIYF
many | TRBJ2-7 | TRBV5-1 | 11 | - | TGCGCCAGCAGGGGCAGTTACGAGCAGTACTTC | CASRGSYEQYF
many | TRBJ2-5 | TRBV5-5 | 14 | TRBD2 | TGTGCCAGCATCATCGGACTAGCGGGAAGGACCCAGTACTTC | CASIIGLAGRTQYF
many | TRBJ2-3 | TRBV6-5 | 15 | - | TGTGCCAGCAGTTACTTGGGGTCAGACACAGATACGCAGTATTTT | CASSYLGSDTDTQYF
many | TRBJ2-3 | TRBV5-1 | 13 | - | TGCGCCAGCAGCGAAGGGGGGACAGATACGCAGTATTTT | CASSEGGTDTQYF
many | TRBJ2-2 | TRBV5-5 | 15 | - | TGTGCCAGCAGCTCGCGAGGGGTGAGATCCGGGGAGCTGTTTTTT | CASSSRGVRSGELFF
many | TRBJ1-1 | TRBV7-9 | 12 | - | TGTGCCAGCAGCTACGCAGGGATGGGAGCTTTCTTT | CASSYAGMGAFF
many | TRBJ2-7 | TRBV5-1 | 15 | TRBD1 | TGCGCCAGCAGTGATGGACAGGGGGCATCCTACGAGCAGTACTTC | CASSDGQGASYEQYF
- | TRBJ1-1 | TRBV20-1 | 12 | - | TGCAGCGAGAATCCTCTGAACACTGAAGCTTTCTTT | CSENPLNTEAFF
many | TRBJ1-1 | TRBV5-1 | 15 | - | TGCGCCAGCAGCTTGTTCGACACCAAGAACACTGAAGCTTTCTTT | CASSLFDTKNTEAFF
many | TRBJ2-2 | TRBV3-1 | 15 | - | TGTGCCAGCAGCCATCGGGGGGCTGGCACCGGGGAGCTGTTTTTT | CASSHRGAGTGELFF
many | TRBJ1-5 | TRBV6-6 | 14 | - | TGTGCCAGCAGTTACTCCAGCTTCAATCAGCCCCAGCATTTT | CASSYSSFNQPQHF
many | TRBJ2-7 | TRBV20-1 | 14 | TRBD1 | TGCAGTGCTAGGAATCCGGGACAGGGCTACGAGCAGTACTTC | CSARNPGQGYEQYF
many | TRBJ2-3 | TRBV30 | 21 | TRBD1 | TGTGCCTGGAGTTCTTTCCCGGGGGACCTCCGAACGGGACAGGGCACAGATACGCAGTATTTT | CAWSSFPGDLRTGQGTDTQYF
- | TRBJ1-5 | TRBV7-3 | 17 | - | TGTGCCAGCAGCTTAAACGGGGTCGAGTATAGCAGTCAGCCCCAGCATTTT | CASSLNGVEYSSQPQHF
- | TRBJ2-5 | TRBV9 | 16 | TRBD2 | TGTGCCAGCAGGGGGGGAAGGCTAGCGGGGAAAGAGACCCAGTACTTC | CASRGGRLAGKETQYF
many | TRBJ2-5 | TRBV15 | 16 | TRBD2 | TGTGCCACCACCCCCGGGGACACTAGCGGGTTAGAGACCCAGTACTTC | CATTPGDTSGLETQYF